This is a list of T cell receptor beta chains from one sample in a study of blood T cells in healthy people across ages. Using its own MiXCR run on the 5' RACE reads, TCRdb lists one record per CDR3 protein. The table has 380,000 or so distinct CDR3 sequences, 50% to 60% seen once. The sample taken for sequencing was blood. The source of these receptors is a man aged 55 to 70 in good health. Both conserved end residues are part of each CDR3. The D gene is left open where the match is weak. Size tells how often a clone was seen (once, few, many) or the class of an expanded clone, and some rows leave it out.

abundance	v_gene	d_gene	j_gene	CDR3aa	CDR3nt
-	TRBV7-9	-	TRBJ1-2	CASTSDRFYGYTF	TGTGCCAGCACCTCAGACAGGTTCTATGGCTACACCTTC
few	TRBV7-7	-	TRBJ2-5	CASSPGPLQETQYF	TGTGCTAGCAGCCCGGGACCCCTCCAAGAGACCCAGTACTTC
-	TRBV7-6	-	TRBJ1-1	CASSSPGRGLEDTEAFF	TGTGCCAGCAGCTCCCCCGGCCGTGGCCTTGAGGACACTGAAGCTTTCTTT
-	TRBV7-2	-	TRBJ2-5	CASSSWGQQETQYF	TGTGCCAGCAGCTCGTGGGGACAACAAGAGACCCAGTACTTC
-	TRBV10-1	-	TRBJ2-1	CASSERAYNEQFF	TGCGCCAGCAGCGAAAGGGCCTACAATGAGCAGTTCTTC
-	TRBV9	TRBD1	TRBJ2-6	CASSATLAGTGGGGANVLTF	TGTGCCAGCAGCGCTACCTTGGCCGGGACAGGGGGTGGTGGGGCCAACGTCCTGACTTTC
-	TRBV20-1	-	TRBJ2-3	CSARARTRTAPSTDTQYF	TGCAGTGCTAGAGCTAGAACAAGGACGGCCCCTAGCACAGATACGCAGTATTTT
few	TRBV27	TRBD1	TRBJ1-2	CASSPRTGRYEGYTF	TGTGCCAGCAGTCCCCGGACAGGGAGGTATGAAGGCTACACCTTC
few	TRBV5-1	-	TRBJ2-7	CASSLGPDASYEQYF	TGCGCCAGCAGCTTGGGTCCTGATGCCTCCTACGAGCAGTACTTC
-	TRBV4-2	TRBD1	TRBJ1-5	CASSQDGQANNQPQHF	TGTGCCAGCAGCCAAGATGGACAGGCCAACAATCAGCCCCAGCATTTT
-	TRBV20-1	TRBD2	TRBJ2-4	CSARRGGNIQYF	TGCAGTGCTCGCCGGGGGGGAAACATTCAGTACTTC
-	TRBV10-3	-	TRBJ2-7	CAIWGGQAEQYF	TGTGCCATCTGGGGGGGCCAGGCCGAGCAGTACTTC
few	TRBV28	TRBD2	TRBJ2-7	CASSYSGRATYEQYF	TGTGCCAGCAGTTACAGCGGGAGGGCCACCTACGAGCAGTACTTC
-	TRBV10-3	TRBD2	TRBJ2-7	CAISAGLALDEQYF	TGTGCCATCAGCGCGGGACTAGCCCTTGACGAGCAGTACTTC
few	TRBV6-1	-	TRBJ2-7	CASSDPGGGNSYEQYF	TGTGCCAGCAGTGATCCCGGGGGAGGCAACTCCTACGAGCAGTACTTC
few	TRBV7-6	TRBD1	TRBJ2-7	CASSRGPEFQGALGEQYF	TGTGCCAGCAGCAGAGGCCCCGAATTTCAGGGGGCTCTAGGGGAGCAGTACTTC
few	TRBV29-1	-	TRBJ2-7	CSVDRGMGHGQYF	TGCAGCGTTGATCGGGGGATGGGGCATGGGCAGTACTTC
-	TRBV20-1	-	TRBJ2-1	CSARDLQGSYNEQFF	TGCAGTGCTAGAGATCTGCAGGGATCCTACAATGAGCAGTTCTTC
once	TRBV10-1	-	TRBJ1-2	CASSSRETAGYTF	TGCGCCAGCAGCTCCAGGGAAACCGCTGGCTACACCTTC
-	TRBV12-3/TRBV12-4	-	TRBJ1-4	CASSSPTGRKLFF	TGTGCCAGCAGCTCCCCCACTGGGCGAAAACTGTTTTTT
once	TRBV2	-	TRBJ2-7	CASASDYSSYEQYF	TGTGCCAGCGCTTCCGACTACAGCTCCTACGAGCAGTACTTC
-	TRBV7-9	-	TRBJ1-2	CASSEEGRDGYTF	TGTGCCAGCAGCGAGGAGGGGAGGGACGGCTACACCTTC
few	TRBV12-3/TRBV12-4	-	TRBJ2-4	CASSLWGAGKNIQYF	TGTGCCAGCAGTTTGTGGGGCGCGGGCAAAAACATTCAGTACTTC
-	TRBV29-1	-	TRBJ2-7	CSVEDRDYEQYF	TGCAGCGTTGAAGACAGGGACTACGAGCAGTACTTC
few	TRBV20-1	-	TRBJ2-7	CSANTRDSYNEQYF	TGCAGTGCTAACACTAGGGATTCCTACAATGAGCAGTACTTC
-	TRBV5-6	-	TRBJ1-1	CASSRERGPNTEAFF	TGTGCCAGCAGCCGAGAGAGGGGTCCGAACACTGAAGCTTTCTTT
-	TRBV2	-	TRBJ1-5	CASSWDYSNQPQHF	TGTGCCAGCAGTTGGGATTATAGCAATCAGCCCCAGCATTTT
-	TRBV7-2	-	TRBJ2-7	CASSLARGSSGYEQYF	TGTGCCAGCAGCTTAGCGAGGGGCAGCTCAGGCTACGAGCAGTACTTC
few	TRBV9	TRBD1	TRBJ2-1	CASSLWDRGLDNEQFF	TGTGCCAGCAGCCTATGGGACAGGGGGCTCGACAATGAGCAGTTCTTC
few	TRBV29-1	TRBD1	TRBJ2-1	CSTRTGQGVNEQFF	TGCAGCACGAGAACCGGACAGGGGGTCAATGAGCAGTTCTTC
few	TRBV20-1	-	TRBJ2-1	CSAVGSQHNEQFF	TGCAGTGCTGTCGGTTCCCAGCACAATGAGCAGTTCTTC
-	TRBV6-5	TRBD2	TRBJ2-5	CASSPGAGDQETQYF	TGTGCCAGCAGTCCGGGAGCGGGGGACCAAGAGACCCAGTACTTC
-	TRBV20-1	-	TRBJ2-6	CSARGMGSGANVLTF	TGCAGTGCTAGGGGGATGGGCTCTGGGGCCAACGTCCTGACTTTC
-	TRBV10-3	-	TRBJ1-1	CAAAGAGEAFF	TGTGCCGCGGCGGGGGCCGGTGAAGCTTTCTTT
few	TRBV7-2	TRBD2	TRBJ2-7	CASALAGEQYF	TGTGCCAGCGCACTAGCGGGAGAGCAGTACTTC
-	TRBV4-3	TRBD2	TRBJ2-2	CASSQDRGGRASGELFF	TGCGCCAGCAGCCAAGATCGGGGGGGCAGAGCCTCCGGGGAGCTGTTTTTT
-	TRBV5-1	TRBD2	TRBJ2-1	CASSGTSGRANEQFF	TGCGCCAGCAGCGGGACTAGCGGGAGGGCTAATGAGCAGTTCTTC
-	TRBV4-2	-	TRBJ2-2	CASSVGIPTGELFF	TGTGCCAGCAGTGTGGGGATTCCCACCGGGGAGCTGTTTTTT
few	TRBV7-2	-	TRBJ1-2	CASSPPGVVYGYTF	TGTGCCAGCAGCCCCCCCGGTGTGGTGTATGGCTACACCTTC
-	TRBV28	TRBD2	TRBJ2-7	CASSSSGLASYEQYF	TGTGCCAGCAGTTCCTCGGGACTAGCTTCCTACGAGCAGTACTTC
-	TRBV5-1	TRBD2	TRBJ2-1	CASSLEVAGGHNEQFF	TGCGCCAGCAGCTTAGAGGTAGCGGGAGGTCACAATGAGCAGTTCTTC